The 27 T cell receptor beta chains listed next were all sequenced from one sample in a study of T cell responses to AZD1222 COVID-19 vaccine. Using immunoSEQ multiplex PCR, the repertoire was profiled, and TCRdb retains in-frame clones only, with some absent. The profile shows about 130,000 clones, more than 80% of them singletons. This material consisted of peripheral blood, taken 28 days after the second AZD1222 dose. Every receptor here comes from an adult who received the AZD1222 COVID-19 vaccine.

Turning to this clone: One end of the junction varies from germline; a read error may be responsible. The chain joins TRBV11-2 to TRBJ1-2; unclear D gene. This CDR3 has 12 amino acids. Germline V gene data show CDR1 as SGHAT and CDR2 as FQNNGV. CDR3 sequence: CASSSLRRAAGF. The DNA of the CDR3 is TGTGCCAGCAGCTCACTCAGGCGGGCGGCAGGATTC. The full variable domain, rest sourced from reference TRBV11-2 and TRBJ1-2, is EAGVAQSPRYKIIEKRQSVAFWCNPISGHATLYWYQQILGQGPKLLIQFQNNGVVDDSQLPKDRFSAERLKGVDSTLKIQPAKLEDSAVYLCASSSLRRAAGFGSGTRLTVV.

V gene TRBV11-2 combines with J gene TRBJ1-6; 8 bases are shared with TRBD1. The CDR3 is 15 residues long. Germline lookup yields CDR1 SGHAT and CDR2 FQNNGV. Trimming at V came to 4 bases and at J to 14 bases, leaving 13 bases not matched to a gene. The CDR3 DNA is TGTGCCAGCAGCTCGCTGGCGGGGACAGGCTTCACCCTCCACTTT. Protein product: CASSSLAGTGFTLHF.

The V call is TRBV6-1, the J call TRBJ1-5, with no clear D. The CDR3 runs to 15 residues. V lost 0 bases to trimming and J lost 6 bases, with 12 bases between them. Germline CDR1 and CDR2: MNHNS and SASEGT. CDR3 sequence: CASSEAGRRTQPQHF. CDR3 coding DNA: TGTGCCAGCAGTGAAGCAGGGAGGCGGACTCAGCCCCAGCATTTT.

V gene TRBV9 combines with J gene TRBJ2-2, with D perhaps matching TRBD1 or TRBD2 (5 bases each). Germline CDR1 reads SGDLS; CDR2 reads YYNGEE. The CDR3 consists of 15 residues. The V end lost 3 bases, the J end lost 6 bases, and 15 bases lay between the germline ends. The CDR3 here is CASSARDLSAGELFF. In DNA, the CDR3 is TGTGCCAGCAGCGCCCGGGACCTGAGTGCCGGGGAGCTGTTTTTT. Based on the CDR3 plus reference TRBV9 and TRBJ2-2, the full variable domain is DSGVTQTPKHLITATGQRVTLRCSPRSGDLSVYWYQQSLDQGLQFLIQYYNGEERAKGNILERFSAQQFPDLHSELNLSSLELGDSALYFCASSARDLSAGELFFGEGSRLTVL.

J is TRBJ1-1 and V is TRBV19, with D possibly TRBD1 on 6 matching bases. The V end was cut by 5 bases, the J end by 7 bases, with 20 bases between. The germline V gene has CDR1 LNHDA and CDR2 SQIVND (reference sequence). The CDR3 runs 15 residues. The CDR3 DNA reads as TGTGCCAGTAGTCGACAGAGGGGGTTTGTTGATGAAGCTTTCTTT. It translates to CASSRQRGFVDEAFF.

The chain joins TRBV30 to TRBJ1-4; D remains ambiguous. Germline CDR1 is GTSNPN and CDR2 is SVGIG (reference sequence). Between the trimmed V and J ends, which lost 4 bases and 0 bases, there was a span of 9 bases. The CDR3 length is 14 residues. The CDR3 DNA follows: TGTGCCTGGAACCCAGTTTCAACTAATGAAAAACTGTTTTTT. Its translation is CAWNPVSTNEKLFF.

Comments on this clone: The sample holds other DNA sequences that translate to the same CDR3. V gene TRBV12-3 or TRBV12-4 combines with J gene TRBJ1-2, with no clear D. The length of the CDR3 is 12 residues. V was shortened by 2 bases and J by 8 bases, with 9 bases between the two germline ends. CDR3 region: CASSLRDSGYTF. The CDR3 DNA follows: TGTGCCAGCAGTTTAAGGGATTCCGGCTACACCTTC.

The chain employs TRBV29-1 and TRBJ2-1, with 11 bases that match TRBD1. This CDR3 has 14 residues. Losses at the gene ends were 2 bases for V and 6 bases for J; bases not matched to a gene: 3. Looked up from germline, CDR1 is SQVTM and CDR2 is ANQGSEA. CDR3 DNA sequence: TGCAGCGTTGAAAGGACAGGGGGCATCAATGAGCAGTTCTTC. Translated, it gives CSVERTGGINEQFF.

In DNA, the CDR3 is TGTGCCAGCGCTATCGGTGAAAAACTGTTTTTT. Translating gives CASAIGEKLFF. The J gene is TRBJ1-4, the V gene TRBV12-3 or TRBV12-4; no firm D call. The CDR3 covers 11 residues. Trimming took off 8 bases at V and 7 bases at J, with 8 bases between the two ends.

The CDR3 sequence is CASSQGTGGETYTGELFF. As DNA, the CDR3 is TGTGCCAGCAGTCAAGGGACAGGGGGCGAAACTTACACCGGGGAGCTGTTTTTT. The chain is built from TRBV28 and TRBJ2-2, with 12 bases lining up with TRBD1. J gave up 3 bases and V 5 bases, and 10 bases lay outside the gene matches. From germline, CDR1 is MDHEN and CDR2 SYDVKM. The CDR3 contains 18 residues.

V and J are TRBV14 and TRBJ2-1; D gene ambiguous. V lost 0 bases to trimming and J lost 9 bases, with 9 bases between them. Germline-derived CDR1 and CDR2 are SGHDN and FVKESK. This CDR3 comprises 13 residues. The DNA for the CDR3 is TGTGCCAGCAGCCAAGAGTCTAAGGTTGAGCAGTTCTTC. It encodes CASSQESKVEQFF. Full variable domain (outside the CDR3, taken from reference TRBV14 and TRBJ2-1): EAGVTQFPSHSVIEKGQTVTLRCDPISGHDNLYWYRRVMGKEIKFLLHFVKESKQDESGMPNNRFLAERTGGTYSTLKVQPAELEDSGVYFCASSQESKVEQFFGPGTRLTVL.

The chain has TRBV27 and TRBJ1-5; D gene uncertain. CDR1 MNHEY and CDR2 SMNVEV come from the germline V gene (reference sequence). The CDR3 runs 16 residues. Trimming took off 3 bases at V and 6 bases at J, with 18 bases between the two ends. The CDR3: CASSFVVWALGQPQHF. For the CDR3, the DNA is TGTGCCAGCAGTTTTGTAGTTTGGGCGCTGGGTCAGCCCCAGCATTTT.

The rearrangement links TRBV29-1 to TRBJ2-5, with D hard to call. Germline V gene sequence: CDR1 SQVTM, CDR2 ANQGSEA. V shed 0 bases and J shed 0 bases, with 8 bases lying between them. The length of the CDR3 is 14 residues. CDR3 sequence: CSVEDASNQETQYF. The CDR3 bases are TGCAGCGTTGAAGACGCCTCGAACCAAGAGACCCAGTACTTC.

The chain is built from TRBV18 and TRBJ1-2, with D possibly matching TRBD1 (5 bases). V lost 6 bases to trimming and J lost 4 bases, with 24 bases between them. The germline CDR1 and CDR2 sequences are KGHSH and LQKENI. The CDR3 contains 17 residues. The CDR3 is CASSSGTGSGGIYGYTF. Here the CDR3 DNA reads TGTGCCAGCTCGTCCGGGACGGGATCTGGGGGGATCTATGGCTACACCTTC.

This chain connects TRBV9 to TRBJ1-4; 12 bases map to TRBD1. Trimming cost V 2 bases and J 12 bases; bases outside gene matches: 11. Germline values: CDR1 SGDLS, CDR2 YYNGEE. The CDR3 loop spans 16 amino acids. CDR3 DNA sequence: TGTGCCAGCAGCGTTACACCGGGACAGGGGGCGCCGGAACTGTTTTTT. It translates to CASSVTPGQGAPELFF.

The table lists this clone with a count of one. This chain joins TRBV19 and TRBJ1-1; D is undetermined. Germline-derived CDR1 and CDR2 are LNHDA and SQIVND (reference sequence). V gave up 4 bases and J gave up 0 bases, with 9 bases separating them. The CDR3 extends over 14 amino acids. CDR3 amino acids: CASSTRTVNTEAFF. The CDR3 DNA reads as TGTGCCAGTAGTACCCGGACGGTGAACACTGAAGCTTTCTTT.

This clone is medium-sized (0.01 to 0.1%) within its sample. This rearrangement joins TRBV25-1 to TRBJ2-7, with D perhaps matching TRBD1 or TRBD2 (6 bases each). V shed 4 bases and J shed 5 bases, with 15 bases lying between them. The CDR3 consists of 14 residues. Germline CDR1 MGHDK, CDR2 SYGVNS. The CDR3 loop reads CASSVGGGLHEQYF. The CDR3 DNA reads as TGTGCCAGCAGTGTGGGGGGCGGTCTCCACGAGCAGTACTTC.

This rearrangement joins TRBV6-5 to TRBJ1-2, with 7 positions matching TRBD1. CDR1 and CDR2 (germline): MNHEY, SVGAGI. CDR3 length equals 15 residues. V was pared by 7 bases and J by 3 bases, with 11 bases of the junction left unmatched. The CDR3 region has the DNA TGTGCCAGCACCCAGGTCAGGGGGGCAGACTATGGCTACACCTTC. Translating it yields CASTQVRGADYGYTF.

V usage is TRBV7-9 and J usage is TRBJ1-4, with a possible D match to TRBD1 (5 bases). Trimming shortened V by 5 bases and J by 3 bases, and 16 bases separated the two germline ends. CDR3 size: 16 residues. In germline, CDR1 is SEHNR, CDR2 FQNEAQ (reference sequence). CDR3 sequence (DNA): TGTGCCAGCAGCCTTGGGACCTGGCGCCCTAATGAAAAACTGTTTTTT. It yields the protein CASSLGTWRPNEKLFF.

This clone occurred once. One junction end does not reproduce the germline sequence, and a read error may be involved. The chain recombines TRBV29-1 with TRBJ2-3; 7 positions match TRBD1. Germline V lookup: CDR1 SQVTM, CDR2 ANQGSEA. The CDR3 has 12 amino acids. Here the CDR3 reads CSVEDRVDTQYF. The CDR3 bases are TGCAGCGTAGAAGACAGGGTAGATACGCAGTATTTT.

The chain is built from TRBV18 and TRBJ2-1; D gene ambiguous. Germline loops: CDR1 KGHSH, CDR2 LQKENI. This CDR3 spans 13 amino acids. The V gene lost 2 bases and the J gene lost 4 bases, with 6 bases spanning the gap. CDR3 region: CASSPSSYNEQFF. The CDR3 nucleotides are TGTGCCAGCTCACCAAGCAGTTACAATGAGCAGTTCTTC.

Details on this clone: At the DNA level, this CDR3 is encoded by other sequences in the same sample as well. The genes are TRBV12-3 or TRBV12-4 and TRBJ2-1; D uncertain. The CDR3 has 11 residues. Deletions cut 4 bases from V and 4 bases from J, with 2 bases between. The CDR3 nucleotides are TGTGCCAGCAGTTCGTACAATGAGCAGTTCTTC. Protein: CASSSYNEQFF.

This chain connects TRBV6-4 to TRBJ2-1; 13 bases line up with TRBD2. Per the germline V gene, CDR1 is MRHNA and CDR2 is SNTAGT. The trim removed 4 bases at V and 0 bases at J, leaving 6 bases unmatched. CDR3 size: 18 residues. The CDR3 nucleotides are TGTGCCAGCAGTGGACTAGCGGGGGGAAAAAGCTCCTACAATGAGCAGTTCTTC. Translating it yields CASSGLAGGKSSYNEQFF.

The V gene is TRBV27, the J gene TRBJ2-5; unclear D gene. V lost 0 bases, J lost 5 bases, and 10 bases lay in between. Germline V lookup: CDR1 MNHEY, CDR2 SMNVEV (reference sequence). This CDR3 has 14 residues. Written as DNA, the CDR3 is TGTGCCAGCAGTTTATCGGGTGCCAGCGAGACCCAGTACTTC. Translated: CASSLSGASETQYF.

V usage is TRBV28 and J usage is TRBJ2-7; TRBD1 matches at 9 bases. Germline V gives CDR1 MDHEN, CDR2 SYDVKM. The CDR3 totals 14 residues. The V and J ends lost 6 bases and 5 bases, in that order; junction bases with no gene match: 8. DNA for the CDR3: TGTGCCAGCAGAATTACAGGGGGCAACGACGAGCAGTACTTC. Its translation is CASRITGGNDEQYF.

The genes are TRBV7-2 and TRBJ2-6, with a tentative D call TRBD1 (5 bases). The V end lost 4 bases, the J end lost 4 bases, and 11 bases lay between the germline ends. This CDR3 contains 15 residues. Per the germline V gene, CDR1 is SGHTA and CDR2 is FQGNSA. CDR3 sequence: CASSSPRTGANVLTF. The CDR3 DNA reads TGTGCCAGCAGCTCGCCCCGGACAGGGGCCAACGTCCTGACTTTC.

This chain joins TRBV2 and TRBJ1-2; possibly TRBD1 for D (5 bases). V lost 2 bases to trimming and J lost 2 bases, with 9 bases between them. The CDR3 has 14 amino acids. Germline V gene lookup returns CDR1 SNHLY and CDR2 FYNNEI. This chain's CDR3 is CASSELGQNYGYTF. The CDR3 DNA reads TGTGCCAGCAGTGAACTTGGACAAAACTATGGCTACACCTTC.